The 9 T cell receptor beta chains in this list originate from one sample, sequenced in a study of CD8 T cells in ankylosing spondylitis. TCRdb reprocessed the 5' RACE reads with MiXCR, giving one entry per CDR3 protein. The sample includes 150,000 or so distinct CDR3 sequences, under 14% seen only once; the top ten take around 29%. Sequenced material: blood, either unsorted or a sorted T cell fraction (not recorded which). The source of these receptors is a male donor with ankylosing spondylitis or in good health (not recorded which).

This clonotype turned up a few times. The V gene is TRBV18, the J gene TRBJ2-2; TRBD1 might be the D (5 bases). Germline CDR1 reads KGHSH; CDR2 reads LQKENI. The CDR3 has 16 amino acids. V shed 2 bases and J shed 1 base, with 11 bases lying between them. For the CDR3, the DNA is TGTGCCAGCTCACCAAGGCCAGGGCAGAACACCGGGGAGCTGTTTTTT. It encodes CASSPRPGQNTGELFF.

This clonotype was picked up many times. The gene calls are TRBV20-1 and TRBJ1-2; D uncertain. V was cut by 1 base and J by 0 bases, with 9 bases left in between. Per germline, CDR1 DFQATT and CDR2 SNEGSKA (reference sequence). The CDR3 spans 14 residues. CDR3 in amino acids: CSARVQEANYGYTF. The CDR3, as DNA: TGCAGTGCTAGAGTCCAGGAGGCTAACTATGGCTACACCTTC.

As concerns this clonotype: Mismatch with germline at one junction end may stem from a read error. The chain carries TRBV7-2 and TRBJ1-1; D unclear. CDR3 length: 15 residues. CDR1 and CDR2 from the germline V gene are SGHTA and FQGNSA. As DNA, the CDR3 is TGTGCCACCAGCTTAGTCTCAACGGGGAACACTGAAGCTTTCTTT. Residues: CATSLVSTGNTEAFF.

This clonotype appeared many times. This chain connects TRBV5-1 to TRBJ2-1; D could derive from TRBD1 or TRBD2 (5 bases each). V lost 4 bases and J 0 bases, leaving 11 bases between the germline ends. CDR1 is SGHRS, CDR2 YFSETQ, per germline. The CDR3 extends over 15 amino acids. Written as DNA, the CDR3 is TGCGCCAGCAGCCAAACCGGGACCTCCTACAATGAGCAGTTCTTC. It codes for CASSQTGTSYNEQFF.

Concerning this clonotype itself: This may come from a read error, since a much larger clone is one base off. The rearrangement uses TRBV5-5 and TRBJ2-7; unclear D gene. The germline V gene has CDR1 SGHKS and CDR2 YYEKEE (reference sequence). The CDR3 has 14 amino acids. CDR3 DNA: TGTGCCAGCAGCTTGGCCAACAGCGTCTACGGGCAGTACTTC. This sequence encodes CASSLANSVYGQYF.

The CDR3 bases are TGCGCCAGCAGTGAGTCGGGACAGGGGGGGTACGAGCAGTACTTC. Protein: CASSESGQGGYEQYF. The chain couples TRBV10-1 to TRBJ2-7; 11 nucleotides agree with TRBD1. Germline loops: CDR1 WNHNN, CDR2 SYGVQD (reference sequence). This CDR3 has 15 residues. V trimming: 0 bases; J trimming: 4 bases; junction bases outside the gene matches: 2.

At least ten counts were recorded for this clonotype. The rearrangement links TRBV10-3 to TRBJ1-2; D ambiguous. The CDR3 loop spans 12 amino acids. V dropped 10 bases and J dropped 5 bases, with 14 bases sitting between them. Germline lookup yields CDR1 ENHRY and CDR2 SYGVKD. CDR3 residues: CATQSPSYGYTF. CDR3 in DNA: TGTGCCACACAGTCCCCAAGTTATGGCTACACCTTC.

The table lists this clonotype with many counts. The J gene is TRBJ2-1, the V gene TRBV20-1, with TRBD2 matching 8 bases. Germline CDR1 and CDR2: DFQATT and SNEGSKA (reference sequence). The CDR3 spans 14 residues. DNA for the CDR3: TGCAGCTATAAGCGGGGGAGCTCCTACAATGAGCAGTTCTTC. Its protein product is CSYKRGSSYNEQFF.

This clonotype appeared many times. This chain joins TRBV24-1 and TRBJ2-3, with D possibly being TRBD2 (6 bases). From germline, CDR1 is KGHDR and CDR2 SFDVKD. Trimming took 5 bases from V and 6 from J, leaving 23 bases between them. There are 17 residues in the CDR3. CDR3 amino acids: CATSVLGTSGGFDTQYF. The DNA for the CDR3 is TGTGCCACCAGTGTCCTCGGGACTTCCGGAGGGTTTGATACGCAGTATTTT.